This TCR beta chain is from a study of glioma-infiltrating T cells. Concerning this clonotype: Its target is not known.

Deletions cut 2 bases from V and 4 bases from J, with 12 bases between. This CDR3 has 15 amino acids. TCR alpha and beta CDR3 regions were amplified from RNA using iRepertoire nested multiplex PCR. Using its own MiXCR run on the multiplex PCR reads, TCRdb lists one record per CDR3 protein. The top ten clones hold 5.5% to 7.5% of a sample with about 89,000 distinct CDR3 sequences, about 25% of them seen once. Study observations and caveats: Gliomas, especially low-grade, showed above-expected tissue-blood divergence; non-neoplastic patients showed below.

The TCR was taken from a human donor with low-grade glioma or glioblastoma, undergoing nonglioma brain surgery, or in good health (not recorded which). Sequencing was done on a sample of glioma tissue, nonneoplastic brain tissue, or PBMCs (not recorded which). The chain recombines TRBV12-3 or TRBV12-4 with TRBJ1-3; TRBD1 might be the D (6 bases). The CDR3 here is CASSLRGAPGNTIYF. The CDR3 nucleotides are TGTGCCAGCAGTTTAAGGGGGGCGCCCGGAAACACCATATATTTT.